The source of this TCR beta chain is a study of molecular identifiers for immune sequencing clone quantification. CDR1 and CDR2 (germline): MNHNS, SASEGT. This CDR3 region has 17 residues. The V and J ends lost 6 bases and 0 bases, in that order; junction bases with no gene match: 11. Each CDR3 protein gets one entry after TCRdb re-called the PCR reads with MiXCR. In the table there are around 300,000 distinct CDR3 sequences, about 22% of which are singletons. This sequence originates from a human donor in good health. Some libraries in this study had Jurkat cell RNA spiked in. This sequence joins TRBV6-1 and TRBJ1-5, with 7 bases that match TRBD1. The specimen sequenced was naive CD8+ T cells from blood, with Jurkat cell RNA spiked in. Described subset: FACS-sorted CD8+CD4-CCR7+CD45RA+ naive T cells. The CDR3: CASRPPGQQNSNQPQHF. The CDR3 region has the DNA TGTGCCAGCAGACCGCCGGGACAGCAAAATAGCAATCAGCCCCAGCATTTT.